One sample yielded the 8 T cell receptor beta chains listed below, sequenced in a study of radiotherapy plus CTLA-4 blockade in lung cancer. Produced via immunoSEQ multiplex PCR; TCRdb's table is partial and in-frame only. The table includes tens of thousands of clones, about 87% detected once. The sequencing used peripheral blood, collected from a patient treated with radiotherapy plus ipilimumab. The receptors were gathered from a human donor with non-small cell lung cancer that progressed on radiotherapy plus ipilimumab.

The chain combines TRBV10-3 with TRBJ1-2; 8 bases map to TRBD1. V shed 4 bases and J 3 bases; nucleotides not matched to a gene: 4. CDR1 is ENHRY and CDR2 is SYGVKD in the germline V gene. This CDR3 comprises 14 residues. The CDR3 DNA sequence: TGTGCCATCAGTGCGACGACAGGGGACTATGGCTACACCTTC. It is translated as CAISATTGDYGYTF.

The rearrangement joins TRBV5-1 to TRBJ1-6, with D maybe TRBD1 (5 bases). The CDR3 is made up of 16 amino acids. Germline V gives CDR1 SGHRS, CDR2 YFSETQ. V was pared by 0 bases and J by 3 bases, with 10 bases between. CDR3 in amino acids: CASSLAGANYNSPLHF. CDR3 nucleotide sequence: TGCGCCAGCAGCTTGGCCGGGGCGAACTATAATTCACCCCTCCACTTT. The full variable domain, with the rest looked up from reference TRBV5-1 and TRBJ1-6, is KAGVTQTPRYLIKTRGQQVTLSCSPISGHRSVSWYQQTPGQGLQFLFEYFSETQRNKGNFPGRFSGRQFSNSRSEMNVSTLELGDSALYLCASSLAGANYNSPLHFGNGTRLTVT.

Written as DNA, the CDR3 is TGTGCCAGCAGTTTGGTAGCGGGGGTGTACAATGAGCAGTTCTTC. It encodes CASSLVAGVYNEQFF. This chain uses TRBV27 with TRBJ2-1; 9 nucleotides line up with TRBD2. The length of the CDR3 is 15 residues. Germline V lookup: CDR1 MNHEY, CDR2 SMNVEV (reference sequence). V was pared by 3 bases and J by 4 bases, with 4 bases of the junction left unmatched.

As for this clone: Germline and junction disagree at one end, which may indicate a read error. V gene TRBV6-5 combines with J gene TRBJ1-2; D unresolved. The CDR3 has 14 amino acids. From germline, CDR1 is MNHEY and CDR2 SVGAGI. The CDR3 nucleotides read TGTGCCAGCAATTACTCACCCGGTGTGGGTGGCTACACCTTC. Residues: CASNYSPGVGGYTF.

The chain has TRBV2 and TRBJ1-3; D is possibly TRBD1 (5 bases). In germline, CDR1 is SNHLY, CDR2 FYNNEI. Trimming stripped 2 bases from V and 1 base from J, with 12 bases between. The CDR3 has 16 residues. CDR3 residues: CASSEFAQGSGNTIYF. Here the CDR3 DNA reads TGTGCCAGCAGTGAATTTGCGCAGGGTTCTGGAAACACCATATATTTT.

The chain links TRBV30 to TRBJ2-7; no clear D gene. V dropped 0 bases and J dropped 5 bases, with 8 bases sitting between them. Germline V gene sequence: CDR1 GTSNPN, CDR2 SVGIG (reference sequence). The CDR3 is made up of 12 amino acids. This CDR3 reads CAWSVEQNEQYF. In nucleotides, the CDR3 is TGTGCCTGGAGTGTCGAACAAAACGAGCAGTACTTC.

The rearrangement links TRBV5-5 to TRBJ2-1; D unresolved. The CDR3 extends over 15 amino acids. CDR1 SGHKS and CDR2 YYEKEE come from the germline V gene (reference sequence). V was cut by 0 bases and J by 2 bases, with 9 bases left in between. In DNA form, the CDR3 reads TGTGCCAGCAGCTTGGCTGGCCATACCTACAATGAGCAGTTCTTC. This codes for CASSLAGHTYNEQFF.

CDR3 amino acids: CASSIKTGENYGYTF. In DNA, the CDR3 is TGTGCCAGTAGTATCAAGACAGGGGAGAACTATGGCTACACCTTC. The gene calls are TRBV19 and TRBJ1-2; 8 positions match TRBD1. The CDR3 contains 15 residues. Germline CDR1 LNHDA, CDR2 SQIVND (reference sequence). Unmatched junction bases numbered 5, after V lost 3 bases and J lost 2 bases.